This T cell receptor (beta chain) appears in the sequencing data of a study of response to subunit inactivated influenza vaccine. Findings of the study overall: The authors proposed limited new T cell recruitment per seasonal influenza vaccination.

TCRdb re-analysed the RT-PCR reads in MiXCR, keeping a single row per CDR3 protein. The data hold hundreds of thousands of distinct CDR3 sequences, with approximately 15% observed a single time. Trimming took off 3 bases at V and 6 bases at J, with 3 bases between the two ends. The CDR3 is made up of 11 amino acids. This clonotype was counted at least ten times. The antigen remains unidentified. The genes are TRBV12-3 or TRBV12-4 and TRBJ1-3; D ambiguous. The TCR sequence derives from a man between 50 and 70 years old who received an inactivated influenza vaccine. The specimen comprised CD4+ T cells sorted from PBMCs, sampled around 25 months after vaccination. The CDR3: CASSLVNTIYF. The CDR3 DNA is TGTGCCAGCAGTTTGGTAAACACCATATATTTT.